The 9 T cell receptor beta chains below come from one sample, sequenced in a study of molecular identifiers for immune sequencing clone quantification. One entry per CDR3 protein, called by TCRdb with MiXCR from the PCR reads. The table records hundreds of thousands of distinct CDR3 sequences, about 25% of them present only once. The specimen sequenced was naive CD8+ T cells from blood, with Jurkat cell RNA spiked in. Subset indicated: FACS-sorted CD8+CD4-CCR7+CD45RA+ naive T cells. All receptors derive from a human donor in good health. Some libraries in this study had Jurkat cell RNA spiked in.

In its sample, this clonotype was seen a few times. This chain's CDR3 is CASRGESPIRSPLHF. CDR3 in DNA: TGTGCCAGCAGAGGAGAAAGCCCGATACGTTCACCCCTCCACTTT. The genes are TRBV6-5 and TRBJ1-6; no clear D. CDR1 and CDR2 (germline): MNHEY, SVGAGI. The CDR3 is 15 residues long. Trimming stripped 6 bases from V and 9 bases from J, with 18 bases between.

This clonotype was observed a few times. The V call is TRBV11-2, the J call TRBJ2-7; TRBD2 matches 9 bases. J gave up 2 bases and V 1 base, and 9 bases lay outside the gene matches. The germline CDR1 and CDR2 sequences are SGHAT and FQNNGV. The CDR3 covers 17 residues. The CDR3 spells CASSLVVRGGAPYEQYF. The CDR3 DNA sequence: TGTGCCAGCAGCTTAGTGGTGCGGGGGGGTGCACCCTACGAGCAGTACTTC.

This clonotype was seen ten or more times. The rearrangement uses TRBV6-2 or TRBV6-3 and TRBJ2-5; D remains ambiguous. Germline CDR1 MNHEY, CDR2 SVGEGT. The CDR3 extends over 14 amino acids. Between the trimmed V and J ends, which lost 8 bases and 4 bases, there was a span of 17 bases. The CDR3 reads CASRLLGFGETQYF. CDR3 DNA: TGTGCCAGCCGGTTGTTAGGATTCGGAGAGACCCAGTACTTC.

This clonotype was detected only a few times. CDR3 region: CASSPTGGLETQYF. In nucleotides, the CDR3 is TGTGCCAGCAGCCCTACAGGGGGCTTGGAGACCCAGTACTTC. V is TRBV12-3 or TRBV12-4 and J is TRBJ2-5, with TRBD1 identical over 9 bases. Trimming removed 6 bases from V and 5 bases from J; junction bases left unmatched: 7. The CDR3 totals 14 residues.

Comment on this clonotype: Possible read error: a much larger clone is one base away. The rearrangement joins TRBV6-2 or TRBV6-3 to TRBJ1-5, with a weak D call TRBD1 (6 bases). Trimming pared 0 bases from V and 9 bases from J, leaving 18 bases between. There are 16 residues in the CDR3. CDR1 is MNHEY, CDR2 SVGEGT, per germline. CDR3 sequence reads: CASSYSRYRDYRPQHF. CDR3 nucleotides: TGTGCCAGCAGTTACTCGAGGTACAGGGACTATCGGCCCCAGCATTTT.

The chain combines TRBV20-1 with TRBJ2-7, with a weak D call TRBD2 (5 bases). V lost 0 bases, J lost 6 bases, and 24 bases lay in between. Per the germline V gene, CDR1 is DFQATT and CDR2 is SNEGSKA (reference sequence). The CDR3 extends over 17 amino acids. This CDR3 is CSARDRDPIRSHSEQYF. The CDR3 nucleotides read TGCAGTGCTAGAGACCGGGATCCGATCAGGTCCCATTCCGAGCAGTACTTC.

This clonotype was counted a few times. The rearrangement joins TRBV4-1 to TRBJ1-4; D possibly corresponds to TRBD1 (5 bases). V dropped 4 bases and J dropped 5 bases, with 14 bases sitting between them. CDR1 and CDR2 from the germline V gene are MGHRA and YSYEKL. This CDR3 is 15 amino acids long. The CDR3 spells CASSPWGEKNEKLFF. CDR3 nucleotides: TGCGCCAGCAGCCCCTGGGGGGAGAAGAATGAAAAACTGTTTTTT.

A remark on this clonotype: The junction and the germline gene differ at one end; a read error may be behind it. The chain has TRBV27 and TRBJ2-7, with a possible D match to TRBD1 (5 bases). Germline CDR1 reads MNHEY; CDR2 reads SMNVEV (reference sequence). This CDR3 has 11 residues. CDR3 DNA sequence: TGTGCCGGCAGTTTAGGGGTCGAGCAGTACTTC. It yields the protein CAGSLGVEQYF.

The chain couples TRBV11-3 to TRBJ2-7; tentatively, D is TRBD2 (5 bases). CDR3 length: 14 amino acids. Trimming cost V 2 bases and J 6 bases, with 14 bases left between them. Germline V gene sequence: CDR1 SGHNT, CDR2 YENEEA. The DNA of the CDR3 is TGTGCCAGCAGCTTAAGACCTGAGGGCTTCGAGCAGTACTTC. The encoded protein is CASSLRPEGFEQYF. Variable domain in full (rest from reference TRBV11-3 and TRBJ2-7): EAGVVQSPRYKIIEKKQPVAFWCNPISGHNTLYWYLQNLGQGPELLIRYENEEAVDDSQLPKDRFSAERLKGVDSTLKIQPAELGDSAVYLCASSLRPEGFEQYFGPGTRLTVT.